These 29 T cell receptor beta chains originate from one sample sequenced in a study of T-cell memory formation after mild COVID-19. TCRdb reanalysed the 5' RACE reads using MiXCR and keeps one entry per CDR3 protein. The sample contains roughly 400,000 distinct CDR3 sequences, roughly a quarter of which appear only once. The sequenced material came from PBMCs or a T cell subset sorted from them (not recorded which). The source is an adult woman who had mild COVID-19 (a few samples of this study predate the infection). Cell type and time point are not known.

V usage is TRBV4-1 and J usage is TRBJ2-7, with D possibly being TRBD2 (5 bases). The CDR3 totals 16 residues. Germline V gene sequence: CDR1 MGHRA, CDR2 YSYEKL. V lost 0 bases and J lost 0, with 12 bases in between. This chain's CDR3 is CASSQEEGGYSYEQYF. CDR3 DNA: TGCGCCAGCAGCCAAGAAGAGGGCGGATACTCCTACGAGCAGTACTTC.

A few counts support this clonotype. V gene TRBV9 combines with J gene TRBJ1-1; D is undetermined. CDR1 and CDR2 from the germline V gene are SGDLS and YYNGEE. The length of the CDR3 is 13 residues. The V end lost 0 bases, the J end lost 0 bases, and 3 bases lay between the germline ends. CDR3 sequence: CASSVDVNTEAFF. The CDR3 DNA follows: TGTGCCAGCAGCGTAGATGTGAACACTGAAGCTTTCTTT.

This clonotype was seen a handful of times. This chain connects TRBV4-1 to TRBJ1-5; D unresolved. The CDR3 is 12 residues long. CDR1 MGHRA and CDR2 YSYEKL come from the germline V gene. Trimming took 0 bases from V and 9 from J, leaving 6 bases between them. The CDR3, as DNA: TGCGCCAGCAGCCAAGAGGTAGGGCCCCAGCATTTT. Translating it yields CASSQEVGPQHF.

As to this clonotype: Because the CDR3 is missing its conserved closing phenylalanine or tryptophan, this is likely a read error. The V call is TRBV20-1, the J call TRBJ2-1, with TRBD2 matching 7 bases. J was trimmed by 6 bases and V by 0 bases; bases with no gene match: 14. Germline loops: CDR1 DFQATT, CDR2 SNEGSKA (reference sequence). The CDR3 is 17 amino acids. The CDR3 DNA reads as TGCAGTGCTAGAGACAACAGAGCAGACTCGGGGGGCAATGAGCAGTTCTTA. This sequence encodes CSARDNRADSGGNEQFL.

This clonotype was picked up a small number of times. The V and J genes are TRBV12-3 or TRBV12-4 and TRBJ2-5, with 7 nucleotides matching TRBD1. J lost 2 bases, V lost 6 bases, and 3 bases had no gene match. The length of the CDR3 is 13 residues. For the CDR3, the DNA is TGTGCCAGCAGATCGACAGGGCAAGAGACCCAGTACTTC. This codes for CASRSTGQETQYF.

V is TRBV30 and J is TRBJ2-2, with 8 bases matching TRBD2. CDR1 GTSNPN and CDR2 SVGIG come from the germline V gene (reference sequence). The CDR3 runs to 13 residues. This CDR3 is CAFRGRIPGELFF. The CDR3, as DNA: TGTGCGTTTCGCGGGAGGATACCCGGGGAGCTGTTTTTT.

The chain recombines TRBV6-2 or TRBV6-3 with TRBJ2-2; 8 positions match TRBD2. Trimming took 6 bases from V and 5 from J; bases not matched to a gene: 2. The CDR3 has 13 amino acids. Germline V lookup: CDR1 MNHEY, CDR2 SVGEGT. CDR3 amino acids: CASRLADTGELFF. CDR3 bases: TGTGCCAGCAGACTAGCGGATACCGGGGAGCTGTTTTTT.

The J gene is TRBJ2-3, the V gene TRBV5-1; TRBD1 might be the D (5 bases). The CDR3 runs 16 residues. With 4 bases removed from V and 5 bases from J, the gap between germline ends came to 20 bases. Germline assignment: CDR1 SGHRS and CDR2 YFSETQ. The CDR3 loop reads CASSRPPGRVVDTQYF. The CDR3 DNA sequence: TGCGCCAGCAGCCGCCCACCCGGCAGGGTGGTAGATACGCAGTATTTT.

This clonotype was seen just once. The rearrangement uses TRBV3-1 and TRBJ1-2, with D hard to call. V was pared by 3 bases and J by 4 bases, with 9 bases between. The germline V gene has CDR1 LGHDT and CDR2 YNNKEL (reference sequence). The CDR3 is made up of 13 amino acids. The CDR3 protein is CASSQVTGYGYTF. CDR3 nucleotide sequence: TGTGCCAGCAGCCAGGTTACGGGCTATGGCTACACCTTC.

The chain employs TRBV7-9 and TRBJ2-3, with TRBD2 identical over 10 bases. The CDR3 runs to 17 residues. The germline V gene has CDR1 SEHNR and CDR2 FQNEAQ (reference sequence). J lost 4 bases, V lost 5 bases, and 12 bases had no gene match. CDR3 sequence reads: CASSALAGAVLADTQYF. CDR3 in DNA: TGTGCCAGCAGCGCTCTAGCGGGAGCTGTCTTGGCAGATACGCAGTATTTT.

The chain couples TRBV4-3 to TRBJ2-3, with 11 bases lining up with TRBD2. The CDR3 runs to 18 residues. Trimming took 0 bases from V and 1 from J; bases not matched to a gene: 6. Germline-derived CDR1 and CDR2 are LGHNA and YSLEER. CDR3 bases: TGCGCCAGCAGCCAAGATTACGGGACTAGCGGACGCACAGATACGCAGTATTTT. This codes for CASSQDYGTSGRTDTQYF.

J is TRBJ2-6 and V is TRBV18, with TRBD1 identical over 8 bases. V was clipped by 3 bases and J by 1 base; unmatched bases: 14. CDR1 and CDR2 (germline): KGHSH, LQKENI. The CDR3 has 20 residues. For the CDR3, the DNA is TGTGCCAGCTCACCGGGGCTCGGAGGGACAGGTTTATCTGGGGCCAACGTCCTGACTTTC. It encodes CASSPGLGGTGLSGANVLTF.

The gene calls are TRBV12-3 or TRBV12-4 and TRBJ2-2, with unresolved D. Deletions cut 8 bases from V and 4 bases from J, with 23 bases between. The CDR3 has 17 amino acids. The CDR3 nucleotides are TGTGCCAGCCGACTTCAAACAGAGCTGGGCGGCACCGGGGAGCTGTTTTTT. Translated, it gives CASRLQTELGGTGELFF.

CDR3 DNA sequence: TGTGCCAGCAGCATGGGACAGGGGTACGACAATGAGCAGTTCTTC. This gives the protein CASSMGQGYDNEQFF. This sequence joins TRBV5-6 and TRBJ2-1; 10 bases fit TRBD1. The CDR3 is 15 residues long. The germline CDR1 and CDR2 sequences are SGHDT and YYEEEE. V dropped 4 bases and J dropped 5; count of bases not matched to a gene: 6.

Comment on this clonotype: Relative to the germline gene, one junction end is altered; a read error may explain this. The chain carries TRBV7-7 and TRBJ2-7; 8 bases agree with TRBD1. CDR3 length equals 15 residues. Germline CDR1 and CDR2: SSHAT and FNYEAQ (reference sequence). CDR3 amino acids: CASSPGTGPSYEQYF. As DNA, the CDR3 is TGTGCTAGCAGCCCCGGGACAGGTCCTTCCTACGAGCAGTACTTC.

This rearrangement joins TRBV20-1 to TRBJ1-5; D is possibly TRBD1 (6 bases). Germline CDR1 and CDR2: DFQATT and SNEGSKA (reference sequence). V gave up 5 bases and J gave up 7 bases, with 18 bases separating them. This CDR3 is built from 14 residues. The CDR3 nucleotides read TGCAGTGCTGCCACCCAGGGGAATGGGCAGCCCCAGCATTTT. Translating it yields CSAATQGNGQPQHF.

This chain uses TRBV25-1 with TRBJ1-2; D is undetermined. The germline V and J ends were trimmed by 10 bases and 8 bases, with 8 bases remaining between them. Germline assignment: CDR1 MGHDK and CDR2 SYGVNS. The CDR3 is 9 amino acids. The CDR3 region is CANQGGYTF. For the CDR3, the DNA is TGTGCCAACCAAGGAGGCTACACCTTC.

The chain is built from TRBV6-1 and TRBJ2-7, with D possibly TRBD1 on 5 matching bases. CDR3 size: 15 residues. Germline CDR1 is MNHNS and CDR2 is SASEGT. Trimming shortened V by 2 bases and J by 0 bases, and 11 bases separated the two germline ends. CDR3: CASSERGSSSYEQYF. The CDR3 DNA reads TGTGCCAGCAGTGAAAGGGGCAGTAGCTCCTACGAGCAGTACTTC.

This chain joins TRBV24-1 and TRBJ2-1; 9 nucleotides line up with TRBD2. Germline V gene sequence: CDR1 KGHDR, CDR2 SFDVKD. The CDR3 contains 15 residues. J gave up 5 bases and V 4 bases, and 5 bases lay outside the gene matches. CDR3 loop: CATSESGLANNEQFF. CDR3 nucleotides: TGTGCCACCAGTGAATCTGGACTAGCGAACAATGAGCAGTTCTTC.

This clonotype has just a few counts. V and J are TRBV5-6 and TRBJ2-7; D remains ambiguous. V was trimmed by 0 bases and J by 3 bases, leaving 7 bases between them. CDR1 SGHDT and CDR2 YYEEEE come from the germline V gene. CDR3 size: 13 residues. This CDR3 is CASSLVKGYEQYF. The CDR3 coding sequence is TGTGCCAGCAGCTTGGTAAAGGGCTACGAGCAGTACTTC.

Only a few counts were recorded for this clonotype. The CDR3: CATSSQGDTSYEQYF. The CDR3 DNA follows: TGTGCCACCAGCAGTCAGGGGGATACGTCCTACGAGCAGTACTTC. The genes are TRBV15 and TRBJ2-7, with TRBD1 identical over 7 bases. CDR3 size: 15 residues. Trimming removed 3 bases from V and 1 base from J; junction bases left unmatched: 6. Germline V gene lookup returns CDR1 LNHNV and CDR2 YYDKDF (reference sequence).

The V call is TRBV9, the J call TRBJ2-1; D is ambiguous. This CDR3 has 15 residues. Trimming pared 2 bases from V and 7 bases from J, leaving 16 bases between. Per the germline V gene, CDR1 is SGDLS and CDR2 is YYNGEE. CDR3: CASSVQSQGQNEQFF. The CDR3 bases are TGTGCCAGCAGCGTCCAATCTCAAGGGCAGAATGAGCAGTTCTTC.

The rearrangement joins TRBV6-6 to TRBJ1-4; D ambiguous. Germline V lookup: CDR1 MNHNY, CDR2 SVGAGI (reference sequence). CDR3 length: 14 amino acids. V lost 0 bases and J lost 4, with 6 bases in between. The CDR3 reads CASSYSVGNEKLFF. As DNA, the CDR3 is TGTGCCAGCAGTTACTCGGTCGGTAATGAAAAACTGTTTTTT.

This clonotype was seen more than once but under ten times. The chain links TRBV9 to TRBJ2-6; 9 bases map to TRBD1. The CDR3 covers 17 residues. V lost 4 bases, J lost 4 bases, and 9 bases stayed unmatched. Germline CDR1 reads SGDLS; CDR2 reads YYNGEE. The CDR3 DNA reads TGTGCCAGCAGCCCGCCGGGACAGGGAACCGGGGCCAACGTCCTGACTTTC. Translation: CASSPPGQGTGANVLTF.

The sample holds a few counts of this clonotype. The CDR3 region is CAIRGDSPYEQYF. Here the CDR3 DNA reads TGTGCCATCAGGGGGGACAGCCCCTACGAGCAGTACTTC. The chain carries TRBV10-3 and TRBJ2-7; 7 nucleotides line up with TRBD1. Trimming removed 6 bases from V and 2 bases from J; junction bases left unmatched: 4. Looked up from germline, CDR1 is ENHRY and CDR2 is SYGVKD. This CDR3 is 13 amino acids long.

The chain combines TRBV6-4 with TRBJ2-6; D ambiguous. Trimming left V 2 bases short and J 4 bases short, with 9 bases between. The V gene's germline CDR1 is MRHNA and CDR2 SNTAGT. The CDR3 runs 15 residues. CDR3 protein: CASSDDPSGANVLTF. CDR3 DNA: TGTGCCAGCAGTGACGACCCCTCCGGGGCCAACGTCCTGACTTTC.

The sample holds a few counts of this clonotype. This rearrangement joins TRBV5-1 to TRBJ2-2, with D tentatively TRBD1 (5 bases). Germline V gene lookup returns CDR1 SGHRS and CDR2 YFSETQ. This CDR3 spans 15 amino acids. Between the trimmed V and J ends, which lost 0 bases and 5 bases, there was a span of 11 bases. The CDR3 coding sequence is TGCGCCAGCAGCTTGGTGGCAGGGATGACCGGGGAGCTGTTTTTT. Protein: CASSLVAGMTGELFF.

This clonotype showed up just a few times. The chain is built from TRBV20-1 and TRBJ2-1; perhaps TRBD2 as D (6 bases). CDR1 and CDR2 from the germline V gene are DFQATT and SNEGSKA (reference sequence). V lost 7 bases and J 10 bases, leaving 11 bases between the germline ends. The CDR3 is 10 residues long. CDR3 region: CSVTSSEQFF. CDR3 sequence (DNA): TGCAGTGTGACTAGTTCGGAGCAGTTCTTC.

The chain combines TRBV3-1 with TRBJ2-7; D gene uncertain. CDR3 length: 14 residues. Germline-derived CDR1 and CDR2 are LGHDT and YNNKEL (reference sequence). Trimming took off 0 bases at V and 0 bases at J, with 6 bases between the two ends. The CDR3 region has the DNA TGTGCCAGCAGCCAAGAACCAGGCTCCTACGAGCAGTACTTC. Protein sequence: CASSQEPGSYEQYF.